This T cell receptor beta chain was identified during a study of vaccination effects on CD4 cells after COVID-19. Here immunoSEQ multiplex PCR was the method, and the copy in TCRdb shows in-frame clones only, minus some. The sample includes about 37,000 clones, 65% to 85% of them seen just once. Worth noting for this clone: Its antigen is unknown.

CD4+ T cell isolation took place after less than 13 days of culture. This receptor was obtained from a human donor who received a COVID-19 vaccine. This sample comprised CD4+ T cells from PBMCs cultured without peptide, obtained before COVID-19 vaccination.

CDR3 DNA: TGTGCCAGCAGCTTGCGAGTCAGCACAGATACGCAGTATTTT. This encodes CASSLRVSTDTQYF. The J gene is TRBJ2-3, the V gene TRBV5-6; D gene unclear. The germline V gene has CDR1 SGHDT and CDR2 YYEEEE. The V end was cut by 1 base, the J end by 0 bases, with 6 bases between. CDR3 size: 14 residues.